This T cell receptor beta chain was identified during a study of blood T cell repertoires in COVID-19 (dated by TCRdb to the early 2020s). Some background on the complete study: Samples covering the acute and convalescent phases of COVID-19 were provided by collaborators in the United States, Italy and Spain. The material from the prospective study consisted of cDNA or gDNA derived from T cells, B-cell-depleted T cells, or PBMCs. Subjects who had been exposed to COVID-19, were actively infected with it, or had recovered from it provided the deeply sampled blood TCRbeta repertoires that made up the dataset. A freely available public database, intended as a resource for researchers studying the immune response to SARS-CoV-2, is where the repertoires were released. The samples were drawn from two sources: the first 160 participants of the ongoing ImmuneRACE study, and 1,254 subjects contributed by 6 global collaborators. A de-identified subject ID, COVID-19 status, age in years and sex were almost always included in the sample metadata. Where HLA class I and class II types were available, the types were taken from metadata supplied by the sample provider, not from assay-based typing.

For this clone: Its antigen remains unidentified. Base qualities were left out, and no much larger clone turns up one base away.

Per the germline V gene, LGHNA is the CDR1 and YNFKEQ is the CDR2. The CDR3 holds 13 amino acids from the cysteine to the phenylalanine. The kept DNA is CDR3 alone, 39 bases in frame from the first base. V loses 3 bases of germline sequence and J loses 6 bases, and the interval between the two ends is 11 bases. At one collaborating source in Seattle, patients were enrolled during active infection and were followed longitudinally through the course of disease. Collaborating institutions collected whole blood in K2EDTA tubes following their own protocols. Collaborator samples were shipped for TCRbeta analysis as frozen whole blood, isolated PBMCs, or DNA extracted from either sample type. The immunoSEQ Assay, a bias-controlled multiplex PCR, was used to amplify TCRbeta CDR3 regions from genomic DNA. Turning to the authors' computational methods: Nucleated cell counts per sample were estimated from amplification of reference gene primers within the assay. To quantify the absolute abundance of each unique TCRbeta CDR3 rearrangement, sequence reads were collapsed and filtered. For each sample, productive Simpson clonality was calculated as the square root of Simpson's diversity index over productive rearrangements. As stored in TCRdb, this immuneACCESS dataset retains in-frame rearrangements with V and J assigned. A fraction of the clones does not appear; measured against another copy, unresolved V genes explain less than half of the discrepancy, and the remainder lacks a known reason. Clonal size and the V and J genes are those of that table, whereas D and trimming came from the DNA. Across this sample there are 70,000 to 95,000 clones, with 89% seen only once. Less than 3% of the sample rests with the top ten.

Overall study results and their limits: How much clinical and demographic metadata was included differed by source and by participant, and the metadata was provided uncurated.

The sequence joins TRBV4-2 to TRBJ1-1; the D gene is perhaps TRBD1, from 5 matching bases. The source is a man aged 45 to 65 with COVID-19, enrolled during active disease. Source material: peripheral blood. This receptor carries the CDR3 CASSHQGPSEAFF. The DNA is TGTGCCAGCAGCCACCAGGGCCCATCTGAAGCTTTCTTT.